Shown below are 4 T cell receptor beta chains from a single sample sequenced in a study of response to subunit inactivated influenza vaccine. MiXCR was run by TCRdb on the RT-PCR reads, yielding one entry per CDR3 protein. This table holds about 500,000 distinct CDR3 sequences, about 7.2% found once. Sequenced material: PBMCs from blood, taken around 25 months after vaccination. Receptors were obtained from a man in his fifties or sixties who received an inactivated influenza vaccine.

As to this clonotype: At one end, the junction sequence differs from germline, possibly due to a read error. The chain links TRBV14 to TRBJ1-1; D not certain. Germline CDR1 is SGHDN and CDR2 is FVKESK. The CDR3 has 15 residues. The CDR3: CASSQGTSPSSEAFF. The CDR3 nucleotides read TGTGCCAGCAGCCAAGGAACCTCTCCAAGCTCTGAAGCTTTCTTC.

CDR3 DNA: TGTGCCAGCAGCACTCGGGACATTTCTGATGAGCAGTTCTTC. It specifies CASSTRDISDEQFF. The V gene is TRBV7-9, the J gene TRBJ2-1; D may be TRBD1 (6 bases). Germline loops: CDR1 SEHNR, CDR2 FQNEAQ (reference sequence). The CDR3 has 14 amino acids. V lost 5 bases and J lost 8, with 16 bases in between.

This sequence joins TRBV4-2 and TRBJ2-7; a weak D match, TRBD2 (5 bases). Germline assignment: CDR1 LGHNA and CDR2 YNFKEQ. The CDR3 covers 16 residues. The V end was cut by 0 bases, the J end by 2 bases, with 14 bases between. In DNA form, the CDR3 reads TGTGCCAGCAGCCAAGATAGGGCTAGCTGGACCTACGAGCAGTACTTC. Translated: CASSQDRASWTYEQYF.

This clonotype was recorded at least ten times. The V and J genes are TRBV7-2 and TRBJ1-2; no clear D gene. Trimming shortened V by 2 bases and J by 0 bases, and 7 bases separated the two germline ends. The germline gives CDR1 SGHTA, CDR2 FQGNSA. This CDR3 has 14 amino acids. The CDR3, as DNA: TGTGCCAGCAGCTTATCGGGGACTAACTATGGCTACACCTTC. Protein product: CASSLSGTNYGYTF.